The 11 T cell receptor beta chains below were found in one sample sequenced in a study of cytomegalovirus exposure and HLA in healthy donors. Both 60 Vbeta primers and 13 Jbeta primers went into the PCR. Only in-frame clones appear in the TCRdb table, and some are missing; sequencing was by immunoSEQ multiplex PCR. The sample lists about 140,000 clones, 80% occurring once. The sequencing input was PBMCs. All receptors derive from a female donor in good health and CMV-seronegative.

The rearrangement links TRBV7-6 to TRBJ2-1; TRBD2 aligns across 9 bases. Unmatched junction bases numbered 16, after V lost 4 bases and J lost 0 bases. The V gene's germline CDR1 is SGHVS and CDR2 FNYEAQ. The CDR3 sequence is 20 residues long. The CDR3 DNA reads as TGTGCCAGCAGCTCGAGGACTAGCGCAGCAGTAGGCCACTCCTACAATGAGCAGTTCTTC. This codes for CASSSRTSAAVGHSYNEQFF.

The gene calls are TRBV30 and TRBJ2-1, with D unresolved. Trimming cost V 1 base and J 2 bases, with 9 bases left between them. From germline, CDR1 is GTSNPN and CDR2 SVGIG (reference sequence). The CDR3 has 14 residues. The CDR3 protein is CAWSDGGTYNEQFF. For the CDR3, the DNA is TGTGCCTGGAGTGACGGCGGAACCTACAATGAGCAGTTCTTC.

The chain links TRBV5-1 to TRBJ1-2, with D possibly TRBD1 on 5 matching bases. V shed 4 bases and J shed 5 bases, with 15 bases lying between them. The CDR3 consists of 14 residues. Germline V gives CDR1 SGHRS, CDR2 YFSETQ. In DNA form, the CDR3 reads TGCGCCAGCAGCGTCGGGCAGGGTCGGTATGGCTACACCTTC. Translated: CASSVGQGRYGYTF.

The rearrangement links TRBV28 to TRBJ1-2; TRBD1 matches 7 bases. The germline CDR1 and CDR2 sequences are MDHEN and SYDVKM. J was trimmed by 1 base and V by 6 bases; bases with no gene match: 8. The CDR3 extends over 15 amino acids. CDR3 nucleotides: TGTGCCAGCAGCACTACCCACAGGGGTAACTATGGCTACACCTTC. Translation gives CASSTTHRGNYGYTF.

The CDR3 DNA sequence: TGTGCCAGCAGCGGACTAGGGGGGGCCCAAGAGACCCAGTACTTC. It translates to CASSGLGGAQETQYF. J is TRBJ2-5 and V is TRBV9, with D tentatively TRBD2 (7 bases). Deletions cut 3 bases from V and 1 base from J, with 13 bases between. The CDR3 consists of 15 residues. Germline-derived CDR1 and CDR2 are SGDLS and YYNGEE.

The genes are TRBV28 and TRBJ1-2; 7 bases line up with TRBD1. After removal of 2 bases from V and 8 bases from J, the junction contained 8 bases not matched to a gene. Germline CDR1 is MDHEN and CDR2 is SYDVKM. The CDR3 runs 14 residues. The DNA of the CDR3 is TGTGCCAGCAGTTTACTAGGCAGGGGGAGCGGCTACACCTTC. As protein: CASSLLGRGSGYTF.

This clone came up once. The chain couples TRBV9 to TRBJ2-2; D ambiguous. The CDR3 has 15 residues. Trimming took 4 bases from V and 2 from J, leaving 12 bases between them. Germline V lookup: CDR1 SGDLS, CDR2 YYNGEE. The CDR3 here is CASSLYRANTGELFF. The CDR3 DNA reads TGTGCCAGCAGCCTTTACCGAGCCAACACCGGGGAGCTGTTTTTT.

V usage is TRBV2 and J usage is TRBJ1-4; TRBD1 aligns across 11 bases. Germline loops: CDR1 SNHLY, CDR2 FYNNEI. J was trimmed by 7 bases and V by 4 bases; bases with no gene match: 5. The CDR3 spans 15 residues. The CDR3 coding sequence is TGTGCCAGCAGTGGGGACAGGGGGTTAGCTGAAAAACTGTTTTTT. This codes for CASSGDRGLAEKLFF.

About this clone: The sample carries other DNA sequences with the same CDR3. This chain connects TRBV7-9 to TRBJ2-7, with 7 bases that match TRBD1. This CDR3 region has 14 residues. J gave up 0 bases and V 5 bases, and 4 bases lay outside the gene matches. Germline V gives CDR1 SEHNR, CDR2 FQNEAQ (reference sequence). CDR3 sequence reads: CASSPRGSSYEQYF. CDR3 nucleotides: TGTGCCAGCAGCCCCAGGGGGAGCTCCTACGAGCAGTACTTC. Complete variable domain (other parts from reference TRBV7-9 and TRBJ2-7): DTGVSQNPRHKITKRGQNVTFRCDPISEHNRLYWYRQTLGQGPEFLTYFQNEAQLEKSRLLSDRFSAERPKGSFSTLEIQRTEQGDSAMYLCASSPRGSSYEQYFGPGTRLTVT.

This clone occurred once. The gene calls are TRBV14 and TRBJ1-4; 7 positions agree with TRBD1. The CDR3 runs to 16 residues. Germline CDR1 and CDR2: SGHDN and FVKESK. Trimming cost V 1 base and J 7 bases; bases outside gene matches: 9. CDR3 protein: CASSQVWTGGTEKLFF. CDR3 in DNA: TGTGCCAGCAGCCAAGTTTGGACAGGCGGGACTGAAAAACTGTTTTTT.

V is TRBV5-1 and J is TRBJ2-2; 7 bases align to TRBD1. Germline-derived CDR1 and CDR2 are SGHRS and YFSETQ. This CDR3 comprises 16 residues. V shed 0 bases, J shed 0 bases, and the junction held 2 bases outside the gene matches. CDR3 DNA: TGCGCCAGCAGCTTGGCCGGGACAGCGAACACCGGGGAGCTGTTTTTT. Translated, it gives CASSLAGTANTGELFF.